Shown below are 19 T cell receptor beta chains from a single sample sequenced in a study of regulatory T cells in long-lasting Graves disease. Time point specified: newly diagnosed GD, antithyroid drugs for less than 3 months. Scientists built the TCR library using RNA that was extracted from PBMCs. Building of the TCR beta libraries involved iRepertoire HTBI primers and Arm-PCR of CDR3 regions. One entry per CDR3 protein results from TCRdb running MiXCR on the multiplex PCR reads. This sample has a few hundred thousand distinct CDR3 sequences; roughly a fifth occur once, and the top ten carry roughly 13%. The sequences come from peripheral blood mononuclear cells (PBMCs), collected at new diagnosis, from a patient treated with antithyroid drugs. These receptors originate from a female donor with Graves disease.

This clonotype was seen only once. The chain employs TRBV20-1 and TRBJ2-3; 12 nucleotides agree with TRBD2. Germline V CDR1 and CDR2: DFQATT, SNEGSKA (reference sequence). With V trimmed by 5 bases and J by 1 base, 4 bases remained unmatched. The CDR3 loop spans 15 amino acids. The CDR3 reads CSARRLAGGTDTQYF. The CDR3 DNA reads as TGCAGTGCTCGCCGACTAGCGGGGGGCACAGATACGCAGTATTTT.

V gene TRBV20-1 combines with J gene TRBJ2-4; D remains unclear. This CDR3 comprises 13 residues. The ends were cut back, 4 bases at V and 6 bases at J, with 13 bases in the middle. Germline V gene sequence: CDR1 DFQATT, CDR2 SNEGSKA (reference sequence). CDR3 in amino acids: CSANSPGVNIQYF. For the CDR3, the DNA is TGCAGTGCTAATAGTCCTGGAGTAAACATTCAGTACTTC.

As to this clonotype: Mismatch with germline at one junction end may stem from a read error. This chain joins TRBV19 and TRBJ2-3; TRBD1 aligns across 8 bases. Germline loops: CDR1 LNHDA, CDR2 SQIVND (reference sequence). CDR3 length: 14 amino acids. CDR3 nucleotides: TGTACCAGTAGTACGACAGGGGTGGAGGATACGCAGTATTTT. As protein: CTSSTTGVEDTQYF.

This clonotype was counted ten times or more. The rearrangement uses TRBV20-1 and TRBJ2-6; 7 nucleotides agree with TRBD1. This CDR3 comprises 14 residues. CDR1 DFQATT and CDR2 SNEGSKA come from the germline V gene (reference sequence). V lost 3 bases, J lost 4 bases, and 3 bases stayed unmatched. CDR3 DNA: TGCAGTGCTAGGACAGGGTCCGGGGCCAACGTCCTGACTTTC. It yields the protein CSARTGSGANVLTF.

The chain uses TRBV27 and TRBJ2-3, with D perhaps matching TRBD2 (5 bases). The ends were cut back, 3 bases at V and 2 bases at J, with 9 bases in the middle. Germline V gives CDR1 MNHEY, CDR2 SMNVEV (reference sequence). This CDR3 is 14 amino acids long. DNA for the CDR3: TGTGCCAGCAGTTTGAACGACTACACAGATACGCAGTATTTT. Its protein is CASSLNDYTDTQYF.

The J gene is TRBJ1-4, the V gene TRBV6-1; D may be TRBD1 (5 bases). CDR3 length: 12 amino acids. Trimming took 6 bases from V and 14 from J, leaving 16 bases between them. Germline V gene lookup returns CDR1 MNHNS and CDR2 SASEGT. The chain's CDR3 is CASSPGAGRLFF. The CDR3 DNA follows: TGTGCCAGCAGCCCCGGGGCGGGGCGGCTGTTTTTT.

V and J are TRBV4-3 and TRBJ2-5; 14 bases map to TRBD2. J gave up 7 bases and V 1 base, and 11 bases lay outside the gene matches. Germline CDR1 is LGHNA and CDR2 is YSLEER. This CDR3 region has 18 residues. CDR3 nucleotides: TGCGCCAGCAGCCAAGTGGTCGGACTAGCGGGAGGCCGAGGGACCCAGTACTTC. It yields the protein CASSQVVGLAGGRGTQYF.

The sample holds many counts of this clonotype. The chain combines TRBV11-3 with TRBJ2-5; TRBD1 aligns across 7 bases. This CDR3 comprises 13 residues. Germline loops: CDR1 SGHNT, CDR2 YENEEA. V dropped 6 bases and J dropped 5; count of bases not matched to a gene: 6. CDR3 sequence: CASSPTTGETQYF. CDR3 nucleotides: TGTGCCAGCAGTCCAACGACAGGGGAGACCCAGTACTTC.

This clonotype occurred many times. This sequence joins TRBV12-3 or TRBV12-4 and TRBJ2-1; D is uncertain. V was trimmed by 7 bases and J by 10 bases, leaving 14 bases between them. This CDR3 comprises 12 residues. In DNA, the CDR3 is TGTGCCAGCACCGGACCCTGGGGAGAGCAGTTCTTC. This translates into CASTGPWGEQFF.

This clonotype was counted only a few times. The chain uses TRBV18 and TRBJ1-2; 11 bases align to TRBD1. This CDR3 has 16 residues. The junction had 6 bases not matched to a gene; V was cut back by 0 bases and J by 6 bases. Germline values: CDR1 KGHSH, CDR2 LQKENI. CDR3 in DNA: TGTGCCAGCTCACCACCGATAAGGACAGGGGGCGATGGCTACACCTTC. Translated, it gives CASSPPIRTGGDGYTF. Full variable domain (outside the CDR3, taken from reference TRBV18 and TRBJ1-2): NAGVMQNPRHLVRRRGQEARLRCSPMKGHSHVYWYRQLPEEGLKFMVYLQKENIIDESGMPKERFSAEFPKEGPSILRIQQVVRGDSAAYFCASSPPIRTGGDGYTFGSGTRLTVV.

At least ten counts were recorded for this clonotype. This chain uses TRBV29-1 with TRBJ2-5; D is perhaps TRBD1 or TRBD2 (5 bases each). V was cut by 4 bases and J by 0 bases, with 9 bases left in between. Germline V gene lookup returns CDR1 SQVTM and CDR2 ANQGSEA. The CDR3 runs 13 residues. The CDR3 sequence is CSVVGTYQETQYF. CDR3 coding DNA: TGCAGCGTTGTAGGGACCTACCAAGAGACCCAGTACTTC.

There are many counts of this clonotype. The rearrangement joins TRBV30 to TRBJ2-5; D gene uncertain. The CDR3 runs 12 residues. Trimming stripped 0 bases from V and 2 bases from J, with 4 bases between. Per germline, CDR1 GTSNPN and CDR2 SVGIG (reference sequence). CDR3 coding DNA: TGTGCCTGGAGTGTCACTCAAGAGACCCAGTACTTC. Translation gives CAWSVTQETQYF.

Comment on this clonotype: This likely traces to a read error, being one base from a far larger clone. This sequence joins TRBV2 and TRBJ2-3; D remains unclear. The DNA end favors TRBJ2-1, so the J call may be wrong. The germline V gene has CDR1 SNHLY and CDR2 FYNNEI. The CDR3 has 13 residues. CDR3 residues: CASGEGRQDEQFF. CDR3 sequence (DNA): TGTGCCAGCGGTGAAGGCAGGCAGGATGAGCAGTTCTTC.

The chain couples TRBV5-1 to TRBJ2-2; D possibly uses TRBD1 or TRBD2 (6 bases each). The length of the CDR3 is 16 residues. V lost 7 bases to trimming and J lost 5 bases, with 21 bases between them. Germline V gene data show CDR1 as SGHRS and CDR2 as YFSETQ. CDR3: CASGSIDGGGTGELFF. DNA for the CDR3: TGCGCCAGCGGCTCGATCGACGGGGGCGGTACCGGGGAGCTGTTTTTT.

This clonotype was detected only once. Given a much more abundant clone one base away, this may be a read error. The final CDR3 position lacks the conserved phenylalanine or tryptophan, pointing to a likely read error. The rearrangement uses TRBV12-3 or TRBV12-4 and TRBJ1-2; TRBD1 aligns across 7 bases. CDR3 length: 11 amino acids. The trim removed 6 bases at V and 10 bases at J, leaving 5 bases unmatched. In DNA, the CDR3 is TGTGCCAGCAGCCCCGGGACAGACTACACCCTC. Translated: CASSPGTDYTL.

Many counts were recorded for this clonotype. The rearrangement joins TRBV12-3 or TRBV12-4 to TRBJ1-5; possible D gene TRBD1, 6 bases. The CDR3 covers 14 residues. Trimming took 6 bases from V and 0 from J, leaving 9 bases between them. CDR3 bases: TGTGCCAGCAGCCAGGGGAATAGCAATCAGCCCCAGCATTTT. Translating gives CASSQGNSNQPQHF.

V and J are TRBV24-1 and TRBJ2-3; 9 bases fit TRBD2. Germline CDR1 and CDR2: KGHDR and SFDVKD. The CDR3 has 17 residues. V was clipped by 0 bases and J by 3 bases; unmatched bases: 6. CDR3 amino acids: CATSDLLAGRGTDTQYF. The CDR3 bases are TGTGCCACCAGTGATTTGCTAGCGGGAAGAGGGACAGATACGCAGTATTTT.

This clonotype appeared a single time. A far larger clone is only one base removed, so a read error is likely. This rearrangement joins TRBV11-3 to TRBJ2-1; tentatively, D is TRBD1 (5 bases). This CDR3 is 13 amino acids long. Germline CDR1 SGHNT, CDR2 YENEEA. Trimming removed 6 bases at V and 10 bases at J, with 16 bases between. The CDR3 nucleotides read TGTGCCAGCAGTGAGGTCCAGGGCTACGAGCAGTTCTTC. Amino acids: CASSEVQGYEQFF.

The chain carries TRBV6-5 and TRBJ1-5; 8 positions agree with TRBD1. This CDR3 region has 19 residues. The germline V gene encodes CDR1 MNHEY and CDR2 SVGAGI. J was trimmed by 2 bases and V by 3 bases; bases with no gene match: 15. CDR3 nucleotide sequence: TGTGCCAGCAGTTATAGTCCCCAGGGGGCATATTCTGGCAATCAGCCCCAGCATTTT. Translation: CASSYSPQGAYSGNQPQHF.